These 18 T cell receptor beta chains share one sample of origin, sequenced in a study of metastatic and nonmetastatic thyroid tumors. TCRdb used MiXCR to call clones anew from the PCR reads. The sample includes about 30,000 clones, roughly 25% of them seen just once. All patients reached thyroid surgery having received no treatment beforehand. The material sequenced was blood. These receptors were obtained from a female donor with papillary thyroid cancer or a benign thyroid nodule (not recorded which). Some clones in this sample may be carry-over from other donors' samples.

Ten or more counts support this clone. CDR3 DNA sequence: TGTGCCAGCAGCCAAGGTAGACTAGCGGGAGTAAAGAATGAGCAGTTCTTC. Translation: CASSQGRLAGVKNEQFF. The rearrangement links TRBV3-1 to TRBJ2-1; 12 positions agree with TRBD2. CDR1 LGHDT and CDR2 YNNKEL come from the germline V gene (reference sequence). There are 17 residues in the CDR3. Trimming took 1 base from V and 7 from J; bases not matched to a gene: 8.

This clone counts as medium-sized (0.01 to 0.1%). The rearrangement joins TRBV6-1 to TRBJ1-1; 8 bases agree with TRBD1. The CDR3 spans 16 residues. V lost 5 bases, J lost 5 bases, and 13 bases stayed unmatched. Germline CDR1 and CDR2: MNHNS and SASEGT. CDR3 residues: CASSHRTLRGRTEAFF. DNA of the CDR3: TGTGCCAGCAGTCACAGGACCCTCAGGGGGCGAACTGAAGCTTTCTTT.

This clone was seen repeatedly, ten times or more. The rearrangement joins TRBV10-1 to TRBJ1-5; D uncertain. Trimming took off 3 bases at V and 3 bases at J, with 3 bases between the two ends. The CDR3 is 12 amino acids. The germline V gene has CDR1 WNHNN and CDR2 SYGVQD (reference sequence). This CDR3 reads CASSEVNQPQHF. DNA for the CDR3: TGCGCCAGCAGTGAAGTCAATCAGCCCCAGCATTTT.

There are many counts of this clone. The rearrangement links TRBV10-3 to TRBJ2-1; 8 bases line up with TRBD2. Per germline, CDR1 ENHRY and CDR2 SYGVKD. Germline trimming cut 3 bases from V and 7 bases from J; bases unmatched to any gene: 8. The CDR3 totals 15 residues. This CDR3 reads CAISDASGSSNEQFF. CDR3 nucleotide sequence: TGTGCCATCAGTGATGCCAGCGGGAGCTCAAATGAGCAGTTCTTC.

Many counts were recorded for this clone. The chain uses TRBV12-3 or TRBV12-4 and TRBJ2-3; 7 bases line up with TRBD1. V shed 6 bases and J 6 bases; nucleotides not matched to a gene: 18. This CDR3 contains 17 residues. In DNA, the CDR3 is TGTGCCAGCAGGACTGTTGCCGGGACAGAGAGAGGGGATACGCAGTATTTT. Its translation: CASRTVAGTERGDTQYF.

This clone came up many times. This rearrangement joins TRBV19 to TRBJ1-5; D is ambiguous. V lost 7 bases and J lost 0, with 10 bases in between. Germline V gene lookup returns CDR1 LNHDA and CDR2 SQIVND (reference sequence). The CDR3 contains 14 residues. The CDR3 region has the DNA TGTGCCAGTACCCGGGTGAATAGCAATCAGCCCCAGCATTTT. It translates to CASTRVNSNQPQHF.

The J gene is TRBJ2-7, the V gene TRBV6-6; TRBD2 matches 8 bases. The trim removed 4 bases at V and 0 bases at J, leaving 8 bases unmatched. CDR3 size: 16 residues. The germline gives CDR1 MNHNY, CDR2 SVGAGI (reference sequence). CDR3: CASSSGGAGASYEQYF. DNA of the CDR3: TGTGCCAGCAGTTCTGGGGGAGCGGGAGCCTCCTACGAGCAGTACTTC.

This clone was observed many times. The rearrangement joins TRBV12-5 to TRBJ1-5; 7 bases fit TRBD1. V shed 2 bases and J 2 bases; nucleotides not matched to a gene: 9. Looked up from germline, CDR1 is LGHNT and CDR2 is FRNRAP. The CDR3 contains 17 residues. Here the CDR3 reads CASGLRMDRFGNQPQHF. The CDR3 nucleotides are TGTGCTAGTGGTTTGCGAATGGACAGGTTCGGCAATCAGCCCCAGCATTTT.

V gene TRBV9 combines with J gene TRBJ2-1, with TRBD2 identical over 11 bases. Germline V gives CDR1 SGDLS, CDR2 YYNGEE. After removal of 6 bases from V and 5 bases from J, the junction contained 7 bases not matched to a gene. CDR3 size: 15 residues. In DNA, the CDR3 is TGTGCCAGCATCGTGCGGACTAGCGGGCACAATGAGCAGTTCTTC. It yields the protein CASIVRTSGHNEQFF.

By sample fraction, this clone is medium-sized. The CDR3 loop reads CASSVDESPGELFF. The DNA of the CDR3 is TGTGCCAGCAGCGTAGATGAGAGCCCCGGGGAGCTGTTTTTT. The chain recombines TRBV9 with TRBJ2-2, with unresolved D. Deletions cut 0 bases from V and 6 bases from J, with 9 bases between. There are 14 residues in the CDR3. In germline, CDR1 is SGDLS, CDR2 YYNGEE.

The chain carries TRBV20-1 and TRBJ2-2, with 8 bases that match TRBD1. Germline V gene lookup returns CDR1 DFQATT and CDR2 SNEGSKA (reference sequence). The ends lost 1 base at V and 8 bases at J; junction bases unmatched: 6. CDR3 size: 14 residues. The CDR3 region has the DNA TGCAGTGCTAGAGGGACAGGGACCACGGGGGAGCTGTTTTTT. Protein product: CSARGTGTTGELFF.

This chain links TRBV5-1 with TRBJ2-3; D is undetermined. The V end was cut by 6 bases, the J end by 1 base, with 12 bases between. Per germline, CDR1 SGHRS and CDR2 YFSETQ. The CDR3 loop spans 14 amino acids. Written as DNA, the CDR3 is TGCGCCAGCACCCGTGGGCAGGGCACAGATACGCAGTATTTT. Protein sequence: CASTRGQGTDTQYF. Supplemented by reference TRBV5-1 and TRBJ2-3, the full variable domain reads KAGVTQTPRYLIKTRGQQVTLSCSPISGHRSVSWYQQTPGQGLQFLFEYFSETQRNKGNFPGRFSGRQFSNSRSEMNVSTLELGDSALYLCASTRGQGTDTQYFGPGTRLTVL.

This clone was seen ten or more times. V is TRBV10-2 and J is TRBJ1-6; perhaps TRBD1 as D (6 bases). Germline-derived CDR1 and CDR2 are WSHSY and SAAADI. The CDR3 is 14 residues long. V lost 8 bases and J lost 5, with 13 bases in between. CDR3 loop: CASRWTADNSPLHF. The CDR3 bases are TGCGCCAGCCGATGGACAGCGGATAATTCACCCCTCCACTTT.

This clone was observed at least ten times. The V gene is TRBV7-9, the J gene TRBJ2-5, with 9 bases that match TRBD2. This CDR3 region has 14 residues. V gave up 4 bases and J gave up 5 bases; unmatched junction bases: 5. CDR1 and CDR2 from the germline V gene are SEHNR and FQNEAQ (reference sequence). CDR3 DNA: TGTGCCAGCAGCTATAGCGGGAGCGGGGAGACCCAGTACTTC. Its protein product is CASSYSGSGETQYF.

This clone has ten or more counts. V gene TRBV6-5 combines with J gene TRBJ2-2; D call uncertain. CDR1 is MNHEY, CDR2 SVGAGI, per germline. The V end lost 0 bases, the J end lost 7 bases, and 15 bases lay between the germline ends. The length of the CDR3 is 16 residues. CDR3 sequence (DNA): TGTGCCAGCAGTTACTCGCACGCGACGGGTAGCGGGGAGCTGTTTTTT. This translates into CASSYSHATGSGELFF.

This clone was recorded only once. V gene TRBV6-1 combines with J gene TRBJ2-3, with TRBD2 identical over 11 bases. The CDR3 length is 15 residues. J lost 5 bases, V lost 3 bases, and 4 bases had no gene match. Germline assignment: CDR1 MNHNS and CDR2 SASEGT. The CDR3 spells CASSDLAGGRDTQYF. The CDR3, as DNA: TGTGCCAGCAGTGATCTAGCGGGAGGCAGAGATACGCAGTATTTT.

This clone was seen ten or more times. V usage is TRBV28 and J usage is TRBJ1-1, with 7 bases lining up with TRBD1. V dropped 7 bases and J dropped 6; count of bases not matched to a gene: 8. The germline V gene has CDR1 MDHEN and CDR2 SYDVKM. The CDR3 has 13 amino acids. This CDR3 reads CASTYQGVPEAFF. The CDR3 DNA reads as TGTGCCAGCACATACCAGGGGGTCCCTGAAGCTTTCTTT. The full variable domain, completed using reference TRBV28 and TRBJ1-1, is DVKVTQSSRYLVKRTGEKVFLECVQDMDHENMFWYRQDPGLGLRLIYFSYDVKMKEKGDIPEGYSVSREKKERFSLILESASTNQTSMYLCASTYQGVPEAFFGQGTRLTVV.

This clone was found many times. The chain couples TRBV3-1 to TRBJ2-2; TRBD1 agrees at 7 bases. Germline V gene sequence: CDR1 LGHDT, CDR2 YNNKEL (reference sequence). Trimming at V came to 4 bases and at J to 3 bases, leaving 8 bases not matched to a gene. The CDR3 runs 16 residues. The CDR3 DNA reads as TGTGCCAGCAGCCGTCAAGGGGGCTCGCACACCGGGGAGCTGTTTTTT. The encoded protein is CASSRQGGSHTGELFF.